Listed below are T cell receptor beta chains from one sample, sequenced in a study of blood T cell repertoires in COVID-19. Some clones are missing from TCRdb's copy, which holds only in-frame ones; the method was immunoSEQ multiplex PCR. Found here are fewer than 100,000 clones, 88% of them singletons; the top ten hold 45%. Sequenced material: peripheral blood. Receptor source: a human donor in a cohort sampled during active COVID-19. Both conserved end residues are part of each CDR3. Each record gives: clone size, V gene, CDR3 length, D gene, J gene, CDR3 protein, CDR3 DNA. A D gene is named only where the DNA matches it firmly. A row's size may be missing; if present it is once, few, many or a size class.

clone_size: once; v_call: TRBV7-9; cdr3_length: 13; d_call: TRBD1; j_call: TRBJ1-5; cdr3_aa: CASSAQGNQPQHF; cdr3_nt: TGTGCCAGCAGCGCACAGGGGAACCAGCCCCAGCATTTT
clone_size: .; v_call: TRBV7-9; cdr3_length: 15; d_call: TRBD1; j_call: TRBJ2-5; cdr3_aa: CASSIRQGAGETQYF; cdr3_nt: TGTGCCAGCAGCATCAGACAGGGGGCGGGTGAGACCCAGTACTTC
clone_size: .; v_call: TRBV7-3; cdr3_length: 13; d_call: TRBD1; j_call: TRBJ1-1; cdr3_aa: CASTAQGSTEAFF; cdr3_nt: TGTGCCAGCACCGCACAGGGGAGCACTGAAGCTTTCTTT
clone_size: .; v_call: TRBV18; cdr3_length: 14; d_call: TRBD2; j_call: TRBJ2-7; cdr3_aa: CAGSREREYDEQYF; cdr3_nt: TGTGCCGGATCCAGAGAGCGGGAGTACGACGAGCAGTACTTC
clone_size: .; v_call: TRBV7-2; cdr3_length: 15; d_call: TRBD2; j_call: TRBJ2-7; cdr3_aa: CASSLAGGPAGEQYF; cdr3_nt: TGTGCCAGCAGCTTAGCGGGAGGGCCCGCGGGGGAGCAGTACTTC
clone_size: .; v_call: TRBV4-3; cdr3_length: 18; d_call: TRBD1; j_call: TRBJ2-3; cdr3_aa: CASSQDAGGTGGKDTQYF; cdr3_nt: TGCGCCAGCAGCCAAGACGCAGGAGGGACAGGGGGCAAAGATACGCAGTATTTT
clone_size: .; v_call: TRBV18; cdr3_length: 13; d_call: .; j_call: TRBJ1-1; cdr3_aa: CASSEGPGTEAFF; cdr3_nt: TGTGCCAGCTCAGAGGGTCCGGGCACTGAAGCTTTCTTT
clone_size: .; v_call: TRBV7-2; cdr3_length: 12; d_call: .; j_call: TRBJ1-2; cdr3_aa: CASSLVSIGYTF; cdr3_nt: TGTGCCAGCAGCTTAGTGTCCATTGGCTACACCTTC
clone_size: .; v_call: TRBV7-3; cdr3_length: 15; d_call: TRBD1; j_call: TRBJ2-1; cdr3_aa: CASSLRDRSGDEQFF; cdr3_nt: TGTGCCAGCAGCTTAAGGGACAGAAGCGGCGATGAGCAGTTCTTC
clone_size: few; v_call: TRBV7-2; cdr3_length: 14; d_call: .; j_call: TRBJ2-1; cdr3_aa: CASSYRAQYNEQFF; cdr3_nt: TGTGCCAGCAGCTACAGAGCCCAGTACAATGAGCAGTTCTTC
clone_size: .; v_call: TRBV28; cdr3_length: 13; d_call: .; j_call: TRBJ1-2; cdr3_aa: CASRPQGPPGYTF; cdr3_nt: TGTGCCAGCAGGCCCCAGGGCCCCCCTGGCTACACCTTC
clone_size: few; v_call: TRBV7-3; cdr3_length: 13; d_call: .; j_call: TRBJ1-1; cdr3_aa: CASSLTRYSEAFF; cdr3_nt: TGTGCCAGCAGCCTAACCCGGTATAGTGAAGCTTTCTTT
clone_size: .; v_call: TRBV11-2; cdr3_length: 16; d_call: TRBD2; j_call: TRBJ2-1; cdr3_aa: CASSTRGGRTYNEQFF; cdr3_nt: TGTGCCAGCAGCACCCGGGGGGGTCGAACCTACAATGAGCAGTTCTTC
clone_size: .; v_call: TRBV5-1; cdr3_length: 18; d_call: TRBD1; j_call: TRBJ1-3; cdr3_aa: CASSKETGGKNSGNTIYF; cdr3_nt: TGCGCCAGCAGCAAAGAAACAGGGGGAAAAAACTCTGGAAACACCATATATTTT
clone_size: .; v_call: TRBV28; cdr3_length: 15; d_call: TRBD2; j_call: TRBJ2-1; cdr3_aa: CASSLLAGDRNEQFF; cdr3_nt: TGTGCCAGCAGTTTACTAGCGGGAGACCGGAATGAGCAGTTCTTC
clone_size: .; v_call: TRBV6-5; cdr3_length: 14; d_call: TRBD1; j_call: TRBJ2-2; cdr3_aa: CASSLYRGTGELFF; cdr3_nt: TGTGCCAGCAGTCTATACAGGGGCACCGGGGAGCTGTTTTTT
clone_size: .; v_call: TRBV7-8; cdr3_length: 13; d_call: .; j_call: TRBJ1-6; cdr3_aa: CASSPGLNSPLHF; cdr3_nt: TGTGCCAGCAGCCCCGGTCTCAATTCACCCCTCCACTTT
clone_size: .; v_call: TRBV7-8; cdr3_length: 13; d_call: .; j_call: TRBJ1-1; cdr3_aa: CASSLERDTEAFF; cdr3_nt: TGTGCCAGCAGCTTAGAGAGGGACACTGAAGCTTTCTTT
clone_size: .; v_call: TRBV7-2; cdr3_length: 15; d_call: TRBD1; j_call: TRBJ2-7; cdr3_aa: CASTKSRDRAREQYF; cdr3_nt: TGTGCCAGCACAAAAAGTAGGGACAGGGCAAGGGAGCAGTACTTC
clone_size: once; v_call: TRBV2; cdr3_length: 13; d_call: TRBD1; j_call: TRBJ2-1; cdr3_aa: CASSPGTGGLWFF; cdr3_nt: TGTGCCAGCAGTCCCGGGACAGGGGGGTTATGGTTCTTC
clone_size: .; v_call: TRBV24-1; cdr3_length: 17; d_call: .; j_call: TRBJ2-6; cdr3_aa: CATSDPRQRSGANVLTF; cdr3_nt: TGTGCCACCAGTGATCCCAGACAGAGGTCGGGGGCCAACGTCCTGACTTTC
clone_size: .; v_call: TRBV4-1; cdr3_length: 17; d_call: .; j_call: TRBJ1-3; cdr3_aa: CASSQGGGSLGGNTIYF; cdr3_nt: TGCGCCAGCAGCCAAGGTGGAGGGAGTCTTGGCGGAAACACCATATATTTT